The 8 T cell receptor beta chains presented below share a single source sample, sequenced in a study of control samples from healthy donors and cancer patients. The protocol was immunoSEQ multiplex PCR, while the TCRdb copy is restricted to in-frame clones and leaves out a portion. Of 230,000 or so clones in the sample, roughly 94% were seen once. Sample: blood. Receptor source: a man aged 45 to 65 in good health.

This rearrangement joins TRBV5-1 to TRBJ1-2; D not certain. The CDR3 has 14 amino acids. The V and J ends lost 2 bases and 2 bases respectively, with 10 bases between them. Germline loops: CDR1 SGHRS, CDR2 YFSETQ. CDR3 in amino acids: CASSFMTSNYGYTF. CDR3 coding DNA: TGCGCCAGCAGCTTTATGACATCCAACTATGGCTACACCTTC. Combining the CDR3 with reference TRBV5-1 and TRBJ1-2 gives the whole variable domain KAGVTQTPRYLIKTRGQQVTLSCSPISGHRSVSWYQQTPGQGLQFLFEYFSETQRNKGNFPGRFSGRQFSNSRSEMNVSTLELGDSALYLCASSFMTSNYGYTFGSGTRLTVV.

The J gene is TRBJ2-3, the V gene TRBV27; 8 nucleotides agree with TRBD1. The CDR3 runs 14 residues. Germline assignment: CDR1 MNHEY and CDR2 SMNVEV (reference sequence). J lost 7 bases, V lost 4 bases, and 7 bases had no gene match. The chain's CDR3 is CASSYWDRIHTQYF. The CDR3 coding sequence is TGTGCCAGCAGTTACTGGGACAGGATCCATACGCAGTATTTT.

The chain has TRBV23-1 and TRBJ1-4; 8 bases fit TRBD1. TRBV23-1 is recorded as an ORF, its role being uncertain. The length of the CDR3 is 18 residues. With 4 bases clipped from V and 5 bases from J, the junction kept 15 bases outside the gene matches. The CDR3 loop is CASSLSPERRTGNEKLFF. CDR3 sequence (DNA): TGCGCCAGCAGTCTATCACCTGAGCGGAGGACAGGGAATGAAAAACTGTTTTTT.

V is TRBV3-1 (or the pseudogene TRBV3-2) and J is TRBJ1-2, with TRBD1 as a possible D gene (5 bases). V shed 8 bases and J shed 4 bases, with 11 bases lying between them. The germline CDR1 and CDR2 sequences are LGHDT and YNNKEL (reference sequence). The CDR3 runs 12 residues. This CDR3 is CASQGSGYGYTF. CDR3 sequence (DNA): TGTGCCAGCCAGGGCTCGGGCTATGGCTACACCTTC.

The chain uses TRBV5-1 and TRBJ2-2; 7 nucleotides align to TRBD2. The CDR3 extends over 16 amino acids. V was clipped by 0 bases and J by 5 bases; unmatched bases: 7. From germline, CDR1 is SGHRS and CDR2 YFSETQ. CDR3: CASSLASGGRTGELFF. In nucleotides, the CDR3 is TGCGCCAGCAGCTTGGCATCGGGGGGACGTACCGGGGAGCTGTTTTTT.

Details on this clone: Additional DNA sequences in this sample encode the identical CDR3. This rearrangement joins TRBV6-5 to TRBJ1-1, with D unresolved. The CDR3 is 11 amino acids. Germline V gene data show CDR1 as MNHEY and CDR2 as SVGAGI. V dropped 9 bases and J dropped 4 bases, with 9 bases sitting between them. Written as DNA, the CDR3 is TGTGCCAGTAGGAGAGGCACTGAAGCTTTCTTT. Protein: CASRRGTEAFF.

The chain is built from TRBV2 and TRBJ2-3, with D possibly being TRBD1 (5 bases). Looked up from germline, CDR1 is SNHLY and CDR2 is FYNNEI. The CDR3 loop spans 12 amino acids. Trimming stripped 10 bases from V and 10 bases from J, with 18 bases between. The chain's CDR3 is CANSVQGAPQYF. In DNA, the CDR3 is TGTGCCAACTCCGTCCAGGGTGCACCGCAGTATTTT. Together with reference TRBV2 and TRBJ2-3, the CDR3 gives the full variable domain: EPEVTQTPSHQVTQMGQEVILRCVPISNHLYFYWYRQILGQKVEFLVSFYNNEISEKSEIFDDQFSVERPDGSNFTLKIRSTKLEDSAMYFCANSVQGAPQYFGPGTRLTVL.

This clone came up a few times. The V and J genes are TRBV6-6 and TRBJ1-4; a possible D gene is TRBD1 (6 bases). This CDR3 region has 14 residues. The ends were cut back, 0 bases at V and 8 bases at J, with 10 bases in the middle. Germline CDR1 MNHNY, CDR2 SVGAGI (reference sequence). The CDR3 DNA follows: TGTGCCAGCAGTTACTCGGGACAAGAGGAAAAACTGTTTTTT. Encoded protein: CASSYSGQEEKLFF.